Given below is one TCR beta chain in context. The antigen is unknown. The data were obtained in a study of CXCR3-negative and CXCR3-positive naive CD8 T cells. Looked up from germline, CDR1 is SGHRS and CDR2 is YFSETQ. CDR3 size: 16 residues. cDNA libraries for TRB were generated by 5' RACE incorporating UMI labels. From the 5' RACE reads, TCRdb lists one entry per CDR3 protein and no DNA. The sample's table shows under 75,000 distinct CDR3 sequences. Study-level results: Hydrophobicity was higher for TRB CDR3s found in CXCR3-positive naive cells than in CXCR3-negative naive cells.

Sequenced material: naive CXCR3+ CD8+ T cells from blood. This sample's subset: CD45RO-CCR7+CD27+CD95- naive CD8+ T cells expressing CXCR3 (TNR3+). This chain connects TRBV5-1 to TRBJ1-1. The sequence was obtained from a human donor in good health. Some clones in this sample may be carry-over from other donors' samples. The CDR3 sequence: CASSWGTDSLNTEAFF.